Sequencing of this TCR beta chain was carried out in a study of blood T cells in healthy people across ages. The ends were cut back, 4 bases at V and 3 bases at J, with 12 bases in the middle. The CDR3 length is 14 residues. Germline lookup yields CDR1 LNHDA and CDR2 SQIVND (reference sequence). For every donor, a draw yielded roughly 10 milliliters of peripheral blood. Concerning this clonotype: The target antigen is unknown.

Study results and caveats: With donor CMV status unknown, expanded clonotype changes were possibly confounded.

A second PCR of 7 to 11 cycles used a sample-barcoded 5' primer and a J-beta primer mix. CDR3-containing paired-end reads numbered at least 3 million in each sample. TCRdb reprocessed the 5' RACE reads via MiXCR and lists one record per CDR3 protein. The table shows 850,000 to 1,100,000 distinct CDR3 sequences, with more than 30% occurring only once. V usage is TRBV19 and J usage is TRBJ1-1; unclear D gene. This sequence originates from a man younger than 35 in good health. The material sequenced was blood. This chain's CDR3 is CASSTLNGDTEAFF. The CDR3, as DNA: TGTGCCAGTAGTACCCTCAACGGCGACACTGAAGCTTTCTTT.